Listed below are T cell receptor beta chains from one sample, sequenced in a study of OX40 agonist ivuxolimab in advanced cancers. Profiling relied on immunoSEQ multiplex PCR, and the TCRdb table lists in-frame clones only, not all of them. The sample shows around 46,000 clones, roughly 90% of them seen only once. The sequencing here drew on CD4+ or CD8+ T cells sorted from blood, taken in a trial of the OX40 agonist ivuxolimab. Receptors originate from an adult with an advanced solid tumor such as melanoma, head and neck, liver or kidney cancer. Each CDR3 is given with its conserved first and last residue. The D gene is left open where the match is weak. Clone size, where shown, is once, few, many, or a class for clones that have expanded.

j_call: TRBJ2-3; d_call: TRBD2; v_call: TRBV6-5; clone_size: .; cdr3_aa: CASSYNAGENTDTQYF; cdr3_nt: TGTGCCAGCAGTTACAATGCGGGGGAAAACACAGATACGCAGTATTTT
j_call: TRBJ2-3; d_call: .; v_call: TRBV9; clone_size: .; cdr3_aa: CASSVGAGDTQYF; cdr3_nt: TGTGCCAGCAGCGTAGGGGCGGGCGATACGCAGTATTTT
j_call: TRBJ2-7; d_call: .; v_call: TRBV7-9; clone_size: .; cdr3_aa: CASSRPTGKSYEQYF; cdr3_nt: TGTGCCAGCAGCCGACCCACGGGAAAGTCCTACGAGCAGTACTTC
j_call: TRBJ2-1; d_call: .; v_call: TRBV4-3; clone_size: .; cdr3_aa: CASSQDRVSYNEQFF; cdr3_nt: TGCGCCAGCAGCCAAGATCGGGTCTCCTACAATGAGCAGTTCTTC
j_call: TRBJ1-4; d_call: TRBD1; v_call: TRBV13; clone_size: .; cdr3_aa: CASSLGPGGGRSEKLFF; cdr3_nt: TGTGCCAGCAGCTTAGGGCCAGGGGGCGGTAGGAGTGAAAAACTGTTTTTT
j_call: TRBJ2-2; d_call: TRBD1; v_call: TRBV9; clone_size: .; cdr3_aa: CASRSTGGYSGELFF; cdr3_nt: TGTGCCAGCAGGAGTACAGGGGGATATTCCGGGGAGCTGTTTTTT
j_call: TRBJ2-1; d_call: .; v_call: TRBV9; clone_size: .; cdr3_aa: CASSVEGVPYNEQFF; cdr3_nt: TGTGCCAGCAGCGTAGAGGGAGTTCCCTACAATGAGCAGTTCTTC
j_call: TRBJ1-2; d_call: TRBD1; v_call: TRBV4-3; clone_size: .; cdr3_aa: CASSQDGQVYGYTF; cdr3_nt: TGCGCCAGCAGCCAAGACGGACAGGTCTATGGCTACACCTTC
j_call: TRBJ1-5; d_call: .; v_call: TRBV30; clone_size: .; cdr3_aa: CAWSVSASREPQHF; cdr3_nt: TGTGCCTGGAGTGTCAGTGCCAGTAGGGAGCCCCAGCATTTT
j_call: TRBJ2-5; d_call: .; v_call: TRBV15; clone_size: .; cdr3_aa: CATSRDGETGLQETQYF; cdr3_nt: TGTGCCACCAGCAGAGATGGGGAAACAGGGCTACAAGAGACCCAGTACTTC
j_call: TRBJ1-1; d_call: .; v_call: TRBV29-1; clone_size: .; cdr3_aa: CSVEQGPNTEAFF; cdr3_nt: TGCAGCGTTGAACAGGGTCCGAACACTGAAGCTTTCTTT
j_call: TRBJ2-2; d_call: TRBD1; v_call: TRBV6-4; clone_size: .; cdr3_aa: CASSDPGQGSGELFF; cdr3_nt: TGTGCCAGCAGTGATCCGGGACAGGGGAGCGGGGAGCTGTTTTTT
j_call: TRBJ1-1; d_call: .; v_call: TRBV7-9; clone_size: .; cdr3_aa: CASSSPENTEAFF; cdr3_nt: TGTGCCAGCAGCTCTCCCGAGAACACTGAAGCTTTCTTT
j_call: TRBJ2-2; d_call: .; v_call: TRBV11-2; clone_size: .; cdr3_aa: CASSFRAGAGELFF; cdr3_nt: TGTGCCAGCAGCTTCAGGGCAGGGGCCGGGGAGCTGTTTTTT
j_call: TRBJ1-4; d_call: .; v_call: TRBV7-7; clone_size: .; cdr3_aa: CASSFRERDRRRSQLFF; cdr3_nt: TGTGCTAGCAGCTTTCGAGAACGCGATAGGAGGAGGAGTCAACTGTTTTTT
j_call: TRBJ1-1; d_call: .; v_call: TRBV9; clone_size: .; cdr3_aa: CASSPGGRNTEAFF; cdr3_nt: TGTGCCAGCAGCCCTGGAGGCAGAAACACTGAAGCTTTCTTT
j_call: TRBJ1-1; d_call: .; v_call: TRBV11-3; clone_size: few; cdr3_aa: CASSLTERGTEAFF; cdr3_nt: TGTGCCAGCAGCTTAACTGAGCGTGGCACTGAAGCTTTCTTT
j_call: TRBJ1-6; d_call: .; v_call: TRBV2; clone_size: .; cdr3_aa: CAGVRGGSYNSPLHF; cdr3_nt: TGTGCCGGGGTCCGAGGGGGCTCCTATAATTCACCCCTCCACTTT
j_call: TRBJ2-7; d_call: .; v_call: TRBV9; clone_size: .; cdr3_aa: CASSPGGSYEQYF; cdr3_nt: TGTGCCAGCAGCCCGGGGGGCAGCTACGAGCAGTACTTC
j_call: TRBJ1-3; d_call: .; v_call: TRBV6-5; clone_size: .; cdr3_aa: CASSYGVGNTIYF; cdr3_nt: TGTGCCAGCAGTTACGGGGTGGGAAACACCATATATTTT
j_call: TRBJ2-7; d_call: TRBD2; v_call: TRBV14; clone_size: few; cdr3_aa: CASSLVLAGYYEQYF; cdr3_nt: TGTGCCAGCAGCCTAGTACTAGCGGGTTACTACGAGCAGTACTTC
j_call: TRBJ2-7; d_call: .; v_call: TRBV19; clone_size: .; cdr3_aa: CASSTESYYEQYF; cdr3_nt: TGTGCCAGTAGTACAGAATCGTACTACGAGCAGTACTTC
j_call: TRBJ1-1; d_call: .; v_call: TRBV5-8; clone_size: .; cdr3_aa: CASSFRTANTEAFF; cdr3_nt: TGTGCCAGCAGCTTTAGGACGGCGAACACTGAAGCTTTCTTT
j_call: TRBJ1-2; d_call: .; v_call: TRBV6-6; clone_size: .; cdr3_aa: CASSYSPPAPTVGYTF; cdr3_nt: TGTGCCAGCAGTTACTCACCCCCGGCCCCGACGGTTGGCTACACCTTC
j_call: TRBJ2-7; d_call: .; v_call: TRBV28; clone_size: .; cdr3_aa: CASSSGPRGAEQYF; cdr3_nt: TGTGCCAGCAGTTCGGGACCAAGGGGGGCCGAGCAGTACTTC
j_call: TRBJ1-1; d_call: .; v_call: TRBV9; clone_size: .; cdr3_aa: CASSGLNTEAFF; cdr3_nt: TGTGCCAGCAGCGGACTCAACACTGAAGCTTTCTTT
j_call: TRBJ1-2; d_call: TRBD1; v_call: TRBV7-9; clone_size: .; cdr3_aa: CASSPRDRGEGGYTF; cdr3_nt: TGTGCCAGCAGCCCCCGGGACAGGGGGGAGGGAGGCTACACCTTC